This entry describes one TCR beta chain. What it binds is not known. This sample is part of a study of cytomegalovirus exposure and HLA in healthy donors. Study-wide results and caveats: A later analysis reportedly identified an Asian-associated ancestry cluster as carrying fewer N-insertions than the 666-donor mean. Testing in vitro showed a few CMV-associated chains specific for CMV antigens. Donor immune exposure was known only as CMV serostatus.

Use of 60 Vbeta and 13 Jbeta primers characterized the PCR. The table came from immunoSEQ multiplex PCR; TCRdb's copy has only in-frame clones and leaves some out. Of 90,000 to 120,000 clones listed, over 75% were seen once; the top ten hold approximately 4.2%. Germline loops: CDR1 MNHEY, CDR2 SMNVEV (reference sequence). CDR3 length: 14 amino acids. This receptor was identified in a male donor in good health and CMV-seronegative. The V call is TRBV27, the J call TRBJ2-5; D is perhaps TRBD1 (6 bases). The J call is in doubt because the DNA end fits TRBJ2-7 better. The sequenced sample consisted of PBMCs. CDR3 region: CASSLSRTAYEQYF. CDR3 bases: TGTGCCAGCAGTTTATCCCGGACAGCCTACGAGCAGTACTTC.